Reported below is one T cell receptor beta chain. This specimen comes from a study of sequential checkpoint blockade in melanoma. The overall study: Patients were randomized 1:1 to nivolumab-then-ipilimumab or ipilimumab-then-nivolumab first-line. DNA from 91 pretreatment tumor samples underwent TCRβ immunosequencing. Approximately 20 patients had tumor biopsies before treatment and at week 13.

Sequencing used immunoSEQ multiplex PCR; TCRdb keeps in-frame clones, though not all of them. The sample consists of some 3,700 clones, 15% to 20% of them appearing once. As for treatment: randomized to nivolumab then ipilimumab (arm A) or the reverse (arm B). The CDR3 contains 14 residues. Germline loops: CDR1 MNHGY, CDR2 SAAAGT. The junction had 8 bases not matched to a gene; V was cut back by 7 bases and J by 5 bases. Sample: tumor tissue (inferred from file names), taken from a patient given nivolumab and ipilimumab in sequence. The sequence came from a human donor with melanoma. The J gene is TRBJ1-5, the V gene TRBV6-8; 7 bases fit TRBD1. CDR3 protein: CASIPDREDQPQHF. In DNA, the CDR3 is TGTGCCAGCATCCCCGACAGGGAAGATCAGCCCCAGCATTTT.